The next 23 T cell receptor beta chains were all read from a single sample in a study of T cells after yellow fever vaccination. Using its own MiXCR run on the 5' RACE reads, TCRdb lists one record per CDR3 protein. The sample includes around 550,000 distinct CDR3 sequences, 15% to 20% of them seen just once. The material was PBMCs, obtained 15 days after the yellow fever booster vaccination. The receptors come from a man aged 25 to 40 who received the YFV17D yellow fever vaccine.

This clonotype was counted at least ten times. The chain uses TRBV11-2 and TRBJ2-7; D remains ambiguous. CDR1 and CDR2 from the germline V gene are SGHAT and FQNNGV. V lost 8 bases, J lost 0 bases, and 5 bases lay in between. The CDR3 is 11 residues long. In nucleotides, the CDR3 is TGTGCCAGCTCCGTCTCCTACGAGCAGTACTTC. As protein: CASSVSYEQYF. Complete variable domain (other parts from reference TRBV11-2 and TRBJ2-7): EAGVAQSPRYKIIEKRQSVAFWCNPISGHATLYWYQQILGQGPKLLIQFQNNGVVDDSQLPKDRFSAERLKGVDSTLKIQPAKLEDSAVYLCASSVSYEQYFGPGTRLTVT.

V gene TRBV5-1 combines with J gene TRBJ2-7, with TRBD2 identical over 7 bases. CDR1 and CDR2 from the germline V gene are SGHRS and YFSETQ. V shed 0 bases, J shed 4 bases, and the junction held 13 bases outside the gene matches. This CDR3 region has 17 residues. The CDR3 nucleotides are TGCGCCAGCAGCTTGGGTCAACAGGCGGGAGTGGCTTACGAGCAGTACTTC. Protein: CASSLGQQAGVAYEQYF.

This clonotype was seen only a few times. This rearrangement joins TRBV12-3 or TRBV12-4 to TRBJ2-2; 8 bases map to TRBD1. V lost 4 bases and J lost 6; bases outside the gene matches: 7. The CDR3 covers 15 residues. The CDR3 sequence is CASSSPTGVAGELFF. The DNA of the CDR3 is TGTGCCAGCAGTTCCCCGACAGGGGTGGCCGGGGAGCTGTTTTTT.

In DNA, the CDR3 is TGTGCCAGCAGCTACCGGGACACAGCTTACGAGCAGTACTTC. This gives the protein CASSYRDTAYEQYF. The chain couples TRBV7-8 to TRBJ2-7, with D perhaps TRBD1 (6 bases). The germline V gene has CDR1 SGHVS and CDR2 FQNEAQ. The V gene lost 4 bases and the J gene lost 4 bases, with 14 bases spanning the gap. There are 14 residues in the CDR3. The complete variable domain, with remaining parts taken from reference TRBV7-8 and TRBJ2-7, reads GAGVSQSPRYKVAKRGQDVALRCDPISGHVSLFWYQQALGQGPEFLTYFQNEAQLDKSGLPSDRFFAERPEGSVSTLKIQRTQQEDSAVYLCASSYRDTAYEQYFGPGTRLTVT.

The rearrangement uses TRBV13 and TRBJ2-7, with no clear D. The CDR3 extends over 15 amino acids. The germline CDR1 and CDR2 sequences are PRHDT and FYEKMQ (reference sequence). V gave up 6 bases and J gave up 4 bases, with 19 bases separating them. Here the CDR3 reads CASSPPVELRYEQYF. The CDR3 nucleotides read TGTGCCAGCAGTCCTCCTGTGGAACTGAGATACGAGCAGTACTTC. Full variable domain (outside the CDR3, taken from reference TRBV13 and TRBJ2-7): AAGVIQSPRHLIKEKRETATLKCYPIPRHDTVYWYQQGPGQDPQFLISFYEKMQSDKGSIPDRFSAQQFSDYHSELNMSSLELGDSALYFCASSPPVELRYEQYFGPGTRLTVT.

This clonotype was counted between two and nine times. The chain carries TRBV28 and TRBJ1-2; 10 bases fit TRBD1. Unmatched junction bases numbered 10, after V lost 4 bases and J lost 11 bases. Germline values: CDR1 MDHEN, CDR2 SYDVKM. The CDR3 is 14 residues long. The CDR3 nucleotides read TGTGCCAGCAGTTCCACCGGGACAGGGGACTCTTACACCTTC. Protein: CASSSTGTGDSYTF.

This clonotype was observed many times. The rearrangement links TRBV12-3 or TRBV12-4 to TRBJ2-4; D perhaps matches TRBD1 (5 bases). This CDR3 comprises 14 residues. V lost 6 bases, J lost 0 bases, and 9 bases lay in between. Here the CDR3 reads CASRDTSAKNIQYF. The CDR3 DNA is TGTGCCAGCAGGGACACATCAGCCAAAAACATTCAGTACTTC.

This clonotype was counted a few times. DNA for the CDR3: TGTGCCTGGAGTGTGAGGGGAACCTACGAGCAGTACTTC. It codes for CAWSVRGTYEQYF. This chain links TRBV30 with TRBJ2-7; D possibly uses TRBD1 or TRBD2 (5 bases each). The CDR3 extends over 13 amino acids. Trimming stripped 0 bases from V and 2 bases from J, with 8 bases between. Germline assignment: CDR1 GTSNPN and CDR2 SVGIG (reference sequence).

J is TRBJ2-3 and V is TRBV7-2; 11 nucleotides match TRBD1. This CDR3 has 14 amino acids. Germline CDR1 is SGHTA and CDR2 is FQGNSA. V lost 4 bases to trimming and J lost 7 bases; unmatched junction nucleotides: 4. CDR3 coding DNA: TGTGCCAGCAGCTCGGGACAGGGGGGATATACGCAGTATTTT. Translation gives CASSSGQGGYTQYF. Using reference TRBV7-2 and TRBJ2-3 for the parts outside the CDR3, the full variable domain is GAGVSQSPSNKVTEKGKDVELRCDPISGHTALYWYRQSLGQGLEFLIYFQGNSAPDKSGLPSDRFSAERTGGSVSTLTIQRTQQEDSAVYLCASSSGQGGYTQYFGPGTRLTVL.

This clonotype was picked up a small number of times. The chain carries TRBV20-1 and TRBJ2-3; 7 bases agree with TRBD2. This CDR3 region has 13 residues. Per germline, CDR1 DFQATT and CDR2 SNEGSKA (reference sequence). V lost 4 bases and J lost 3; bases outside the gene matches: 4. CDR3 coding DNA: TGCAGTGCTAATAAGCGGGGAACAGATACGCAGTATTTT. Translated: CSANKRGTDTQYF.

This rearrangement joins TRBV20-1 to TRBJ1-5; D perhaps matches TRBD1 (6 bases). The germline gives CDR1 DFQATT, CDR2 SNEGSKA (reference sequence). The CDR3 loop spans 14 amino acids. The V gene lost 4 bases and the J gene lost 5 bases, with 15 bases spanning the gap. DNA for the CDR3: TGCAGTGCTACCGGGGGGCAGGGTTATCAGCCCCAGCATTTT. Protein product: CSATGGQGYQPQHF.

In this sample, this clonotype turned up a few times. This chain uses TRBV7-9 with TRBJ2-3, with a possible D match to TRBD2 (6 bases). CDR1 is SEHNR and CDR2 is FQNEAQ in the germline V gene (reference sequence). Trimming removed 0 bases at V and 4 bases at J, with 8 bases between. The CDR3 runs to 14 residues. The CDR3 DNA reads TGTGCCAGCAGCTTAGCATGGGAGGCAGATACGCAGTATTTT. It specifies CASSLAWEADTQYF.

In its sample, this clonotype was seen a few times. J is TRBJ2-1 and V is TRBV12-3 or TRBV12-4, with a weak D call TRBD2 (6 bases). The CDR3 is 16 amino acids. V lost 7 bases and J lost 6, with 22 bases in between. CDR3 in amino acids: CASNLGPLGGGNEQFF. CDR3 coding DNA: TGTGCCAGCAATCTAGGGCCCCTTGGGGGAGGCAATGAGCAGTTCTTC.

This clonotype was detected a few times. The chain combines TRBV3-1 with TRBJ1-3, with D unresolved. Per germline, CDR1 LGHDT and CDR2 YNNKEL (reference sequence). The CDR3 runs to 11 residues. V was cut by 8 bases and J by 9 bases, with 11 bases left in between. CDR3 bases: TGTGCCAGCGGTGGGCAGACCACCATATATTTT. Translated, it gives CASGGQTTIYF.

V usage is TRBV29-1 and J usage is TRBJ2-2; TRBD1 matches 7 bases. The V gene end was trimmed by 7 bases and the J gene end by 1 base; junction bases not matched to a gene: 6. The CDR3 runs 14 residues. The germline V gene encodes CDR1 SQVTM and CDR2 ANQGSEA. CDR3 residues: CSGTGTENTGELFF. For the CDR3, the DNA is TGCAGCGGAACCGGGACAGAGAACACCGGGGAGCTGTTTTTT.

This clonotype was observed a handful of times. The V and J genes are TRBV7-9 and TRBJ2-1, with no clear D. This CDR3 spans 13 amino acids. CDR1 is SEHNR and CDR2 is FQNEAQ in the germline V gene (reference sequence). Trimming removed 1 base at V and 8 bases at J, with 9 bases between. The CDR3 here is CASSLVALDEQFF. The CDR3 nucleotides read TGTGCCAGCAGCTTAGTGGCTTTGGATGAGCAGTTCTTC.

There are a few counts of this clonotype. This sequence joins TRBV2 and TRBJ1-5; 7 positions agree with TRBD1. From germline, CDR1 is SNHLY and CDR2 FYNNEI. The V segment lost 5 bases and the J segment 5 bases; nucleotides outside the gene matches: 6. This CDR3 contains 14 residues. The CDR3 coding sequence is TGTGCCAGCAGTTGGGGACAGATGGATCAGCCCCAGCATTTT. Its translation is CASSWGQMDQPQHF.

This clonotype was seen only a few times. The rearrangement links TRBV20-1 to TRBJ2-3; D might be TRBD1 (5 bases). V lost 5 bases and J 2 bases, leaving 17 bases between the germline ends. The CDR3 has 15 residues. CDR1 is DFQATT, CDR2 SNEGSKA, per germline (reference sequence). CDR3 sequence (DNA): TGCAGTGCTCCCCGACAGTTGCCCCCCACAGATACGCAGTATTTT. Protein product: CSAPRQLPPTDTQYF.

There are a few counts of this clonotype. The chain has TRBV12-3 or TRBV12-4 and TRBJ2-7, with 14 bases identical to TRBD2. V was pared by 6 bases and J by 5 bases, with 12 bases of the junction left unmatched. CDR3 size: 17 residues. The chain's CDR3 is CASSRWLGLAGDNEQYF. The DNA of the CDR3 is TGTGCCAGCAGCCGTTGGTTGGGACTAGCGGGAGACAACGAGCAGTACTTC.

In its sample, this clonotype was seen many times. The CDR3 nucleotides are TGTGCCAGCAGTTTATGGTCGGGGGGCGTCCGAGAAAAACTGTTTTTT. This gives the protein CASSLWSGGVREKLFF. The chain has TRBV27 and TRBJ1-4; D is possibly TRBD1 (6 bases). There are 16 residues in the CDR3. Germline V gives CDR1 MNHEY, CDR2 SMNVEV (reference sequence). V was trimmed by 1 base and J by 8 bases, leaving 17 bases between them. Variable domain in full (rest from reference TRBV27 and TRBJ1-4): EAQVTQNPRYLITVTGKKLTVTCSQNMNHEYMSWYRQDPGLGLRQIYYSMNVEVTDKGDVPEGYKVSRKEKRNFPLILESPSPNQTSLYFCASSLWSGGVREKLFFGSGTQLSVL.

This clonotype appeared a few times. The gene calls are TRBV10-3 and TRBJ2-1; no definite D call. With 3 bases removed from V and 7 bases from J, the gap between germline ends came to 7 bases. CDR1 and CDR2 from the germline V gene are ENHRY and SYGVKD. This CDR3 is 12 amino acids long. CDR3 region: CAISDQRNEQFF. CDR3 bases: TGTGCCATCAGTGATCAGCGTAATGAGCAGTTCTTC.

The chain couples TRBV7-2 to TRBJ2-7; 12 positions agree with TRBD2. Germline trimming cut 1 base from V and 6 bases from J; bases unmatched to any gene: 10. The V gene's germline CDR1 is SGHTA and CDR2 FQGNSA. The CDR3 extends over 17 amino acids. The CDR3 loop reads CASSLVARTSGRLEQYF. The CDR3 DNA reads TGTGCCAGCAGCTTAGTGGCGCGTACTAGCGGGAGGCTCGAGCAGTACTTC.

This clonotype was observed a few times. V usage is TRBV20-1 and J usage is TRBJ2-3; TRBD2 agrees at 11 bases. This CDR3 has 17 residues. In germline, CDR1 is DFQATT, CDR2 SNEGSKA (reference sequence). V shed 6 bases and J 2 bases; nucleotides not matched to a gene: 13. This CDR3 reads CSASGTSGIGATDTQYF. CDR3 nucleotide sequence: TGCAGTGCCTCCGGGACTAGCGGTATAGGGGCCACAGATACGCAGTATTTT.